A single T cell receptor beta chain is shown here with its context. Its antigen is unknown. From the germline J gene comes the end of the CDR3, since the read stops 3 residues before it. Genomic DNA, averaging approximately 1,200 ng per sample, yielded TCR beta CDR3 via immunoSEQ. Some clones are missing from TCRdb's copy, which holds only in-frame ones; the method was immunoSEQ multiplex PCR. The specimen's table records just over 20,000 clones. Trimming left V 0 bases short and J 4 bases short, with 13 bases between. Germline lookup yields CDR1 SNHLY and CDR2 FYNNEI. The CDR3 spans 16 residues. This sample is drawn from a study of T cells in women clearing cervical HPV infection. Study details: Case blood drawn at lesion detection; control blood after infection cleared. Findings of the study overall: A classifier using richness and V gene abundances reached an AUC of under 0.9.

The rearrangement links TRBV2 to TRBJ2-1; D possibly corresponds to TRBD1 (5 bases). The source of this sequence is a woman aged 18 to 75 with a cervical HPV16 infection that either progressed to CIN3+ or cleared (not recorded which). Sample: blood buffy coat. CDR3 DNA, as far as it was read: TGTGCCAGCAGTGAAGCGGAACAGGTTATGTACAATGAG. The encoded protein is CASSEAEQVMYNE. The full-length CDR3 reads as CASSEAEQVMYNEQFF.